Sequencing of this TCR beta chain was carried out in a study of early T cells in non-severe SARS-CoV-2 infection. About the study: Unpaired chains resulted from sequencing bulk RNA of unsorted whole blood.

Trimming pared 3 bases from V and 0 bases from J, leaving 8 bases between. Germline V gene data show CDR1 as GTSNPN and CDR2 as SVGIG (reference sequence). CDR3 size: 14 residues. Overall study results and limits: Anti-spike CD8 responses were favored in VDJdb matching, and private and CD4 specificities were missed.

This clonotype was observed at least ten times. What it recognizes is unknown. Separate cDNA molecules each had unique molecular identifiers attached to them. TCRdb re-called the 5' RACE reads with MiXCR, one entry per CDR3 protein. The table has 70,000 or so distinct CDR3 sequences, 12% seen once. This chain joins TRBV30 and TRBJ2-2; D is perhaps TRBD1 (5 bases). Sequencing was done on a sample of whole blood. The TCR comes from an adult who was a healthcare worker with PCR-confirmed SARS-CoV-2 infection or an uninfected control (not recorded which). The CDR3 here is CAWRWGPNTGELFF. CDR3 DNA sequence: TGTGCCTGGAGGTGGGGCCCGAACACCGGGGAGCTGTTTTTT.